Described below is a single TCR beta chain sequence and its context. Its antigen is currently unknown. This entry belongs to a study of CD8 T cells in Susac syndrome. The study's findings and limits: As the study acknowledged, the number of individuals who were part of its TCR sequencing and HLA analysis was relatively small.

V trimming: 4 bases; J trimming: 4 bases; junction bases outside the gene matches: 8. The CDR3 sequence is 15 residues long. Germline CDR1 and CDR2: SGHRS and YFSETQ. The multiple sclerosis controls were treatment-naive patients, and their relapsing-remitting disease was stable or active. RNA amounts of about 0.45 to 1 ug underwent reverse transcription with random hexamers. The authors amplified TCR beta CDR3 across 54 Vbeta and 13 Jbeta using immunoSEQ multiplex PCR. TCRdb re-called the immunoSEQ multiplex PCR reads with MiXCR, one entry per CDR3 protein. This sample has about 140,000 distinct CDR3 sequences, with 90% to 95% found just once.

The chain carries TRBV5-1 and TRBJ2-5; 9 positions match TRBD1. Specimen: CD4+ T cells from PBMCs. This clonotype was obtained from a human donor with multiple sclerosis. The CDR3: CASSTGQGDLETQYF. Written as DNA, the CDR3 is TGCGCCAGCAGCACGGGACAGGGTGATCTAGAGACCCAGTACTTC.